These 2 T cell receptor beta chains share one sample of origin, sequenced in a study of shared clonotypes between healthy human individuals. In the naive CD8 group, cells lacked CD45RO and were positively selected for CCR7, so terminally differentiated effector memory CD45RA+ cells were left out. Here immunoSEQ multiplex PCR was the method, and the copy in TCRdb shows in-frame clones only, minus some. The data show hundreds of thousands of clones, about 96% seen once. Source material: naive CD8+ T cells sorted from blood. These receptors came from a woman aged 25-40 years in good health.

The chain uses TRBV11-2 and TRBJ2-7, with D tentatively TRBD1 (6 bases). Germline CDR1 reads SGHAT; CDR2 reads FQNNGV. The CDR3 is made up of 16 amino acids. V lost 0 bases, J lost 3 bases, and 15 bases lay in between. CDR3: CASSLEFGGAGYEQYF. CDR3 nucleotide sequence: TGTGCCAGCAGCTTAGAGTTTGGGGGCGCGGGCTACGAGCAGTACTTC.

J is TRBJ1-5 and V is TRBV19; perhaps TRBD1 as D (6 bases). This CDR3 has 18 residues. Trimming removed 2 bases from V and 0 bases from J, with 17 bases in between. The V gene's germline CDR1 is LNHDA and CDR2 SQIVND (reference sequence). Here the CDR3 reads CASSIRGPGDYSNQPQHF. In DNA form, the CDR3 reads TGTGCCAGTAGTATACGCGGCCCAGGGGACTATAGCAATCAGCCCCAGCATTTT.